The 12 T cell receptor beta chains presented below share a single source sample, sequenced in a study of cytomegalovirus exposure and HLA in healthy donors. The table came from immunoSEQ multiplex PCR; TCRdb's copy has only in-frame clones and leaves some out. The sample has some 100,000 clones; roughly 90% are singletons. Sequences were obtained from PBMCs. The receptor set was obtained from a woman under 30 in good health and CMV-seronegative.

This chain uses TRBV28 with TRBJ2-1; the match to TRBD1 covers 8 bases. CDR3 length equals 14 residues. The junction had 14 bases not matched to a gene; V was cut back by 4 bases and J by 15 bases. From germline, CDR1 is MDHEN and CDR2 SYDVKM. The CDR3 sequence: CASSSSRQGNEPFF. The CDR3, as DNA: TGTGCCAGCAGTTCCTCTCGACAGGGGAATGAACCGTTCTTC.

The chain recombines TRBV19 with TRBJ2-7; 7 bases map to TRBD2. CDR1 LNHDA and CDR2 SQIVND come from the germline V gene (reference sequence). The CDR3 runs to 16 residues. The J segment lost 6 bases and the V segment lost 5 bases, leaving 16 bases of the junction unmatched. CDR3 DNA: TGTGCCAGTAGTCCCGTCTGGGGGAGGGCCGTCGGCGAGCAGTACTTC. Translation gives CASSPVWGRAVGEQYF.

The V call is TRBV5-4, the J call TRBJ2-7; TRBD1 matches 9 bases. V lost 4 bases to trimming and J lost 4 bases; unmatched junction nucleotides: 6. The CDR3 runs 14 residues. CDR1 is SGHNT and CDR2 is YYREEE in the germline V gene (reference sequence). The CDR3 nucleotides are TGTGCCAGCAGCCCCGGGGACAGGGTGTACGAGCAGTACTTC. This sequence encodes CASSPGDRVYEQYF.

The chain uses TRBV5-4 and TRBJ2-3; D is uncertain. The CDR3 runs 11 residues. Trimming pared 5 bases from V and 2 bases from J, leaving 3 bases between. CDR1 SGHNT and CDR2 YYREEE come from the germline V gene (reference sequence). In DNA, the CDR3 is TGTGCCAGCAGTTACACAGATACGCAGTATTTT. It translates to CASSYTDTQYF.

The J gene is TRBJ1-1, the V gene TRBV28; TRBD1 matches 8 bases. In germline, CDR1 is MDHEN, CDR2 SYDVKM. The CDR3 contains 16 residues. Trimming removed 5 bases from V and 3 bases from J; junction bases left unmatched: 11. The CDR3 DNA is TGTGCCAGCAGTCCGGGACAGGTGTTTAGGGACACTGAAGCTTTCTTT. This gives the protein CASSPGQVFRDTEAFF.

In nucleotides, the CDR3 is TGTGCCTGGAGTGTCTCCAGGGCCACAGATACGCAGTATTTT. This gives the protein CAWSVSRATDTQYF. The chain combines TRBV30 with TRBJ2-3, with D possibly TRBD1 on 5 matching bases. Germline V gene sequence: CDR1 GTSNPN, CDR2 SVGIG (reference sequence). CDR3 length: 14 residues. The ends were cut back, 0 bases at V and 2 bases at J, with 9 bases in the middle.

The J gene is TRBJ1-2, the V gene TRBV9, with D possibly matching TRBD1 (5 bases). Germline V gene sequence: CDR1 SGDLS, CDR2 YYNGEE. The CDR3 has 15 amino acids. The ends were cut back, 0 bases at V and 2 bases at J, with 11 bases in the middle. In DNA form, the CDR3 reads TGTGCCAGCAGCGTAGGTCAGGGTCGAAACTATGGCTACACCTTC. Its protein is CASSVGQGRNYGYTF.

This chain joins TRBV4-2 and TRBJ2-1, with TRBD2 identical over 8 bases. The V gene end was trimmed by 4 bases and the J gene end by 4 bases; junction bases not matched to a gene: 9. The CDR3 loop spans 16 amino acids. Looked up from germline, CDR1 is LGHNA and CDR2 is YNFKEQ. CDR3 bases: TGTGCCAGCAGCCCTAGGGAGCGGGGGAGTTACAATGAGCAGTTCTTC. This gives the protein CASSPRERGSYNEQFF.

The chain joins TRBV7-3 to TRBJ2-2; the D gene is possibly TRBD2 (6 bases). Trimming took 5 bases from V and 8 from J, leaving 12 bases between them. Per the germline V gene, CDR1 is SGHTA and CDR2 is FQGTGA. The CDR3 covers 13 residues. The CDR3 loop is CASSLGGAGELFF. The CDR3 nucleotides are TGTGCCAGCAGCCTAGGCGGGGCGGGGGAGCTGTTTTTT.

The J gene is TRBJ1-2, the V gene TRBV28, with 9 bases aligning to TRBD1. V trimming: 3 bases; J trimming: 2 bases; junction bases outside the gene matches: 10. In germline, CDR1 is MDHEN, CDR2 SYDVKM. There are 17 residues in the CDR3. The chain's CDR3 is CASSLPLPGQGNYGYTF. In DNA form, the CDR3 reads TGTGCCAGCAGTTTGCCCTTGCCGGGACAGGGAAACTATGGCTACACCTTC.

V and J are TRBV4-2 and TRBJ1-1, with 8 bases fitting TRBD1. With V trimmed by 5 bases and J by 1 base, 9 bases remained unmatched. Germline V gene data show CDR1 as LGHNA and CDR2 as YNFKEQ. The CDR3 loop spans 16 amino acids. The CDR3 nucleotides are TGTGCCAGCAGCTTAAGCCTGGGGACAGGGAACACTGAAGCTTTCTTT. It translates to CASSLSLGTGNTEAFF.

This clone was counted a few times. In DNA, the CDR3 is TGTGCCTGGGGTTCACGGCGGGACAGCTTGTTTCTAACCCAGTACTTC. Translating gives CAWGSRRDSLFLTQYF. The chain couples TRBV30 to TRBJ2-5; D is possibly TRBD1 (7 bases). Between the trimmed V and J ends, which lost 5 bases and 8 bases, there was a span of 27 bases. The CDR3 covers 16 residues. The germline V gene has CDR1 GTSNPN and CDR2 SVGIG (reference sequence). Using reference TRBV30 and TRBJ2-5 for the parts outside the CDR3, the full variable domain is SQTIHQWPATLVQPVGSPLSLECTVEGTSNPNLYWYRQAAGRGLQLLFYSVGIGQISSEVPQNLSASRPQDRQFILSSKKLLLSDSGFYLCAWGSRRDSLFLTQYFGPGTRLLVL.